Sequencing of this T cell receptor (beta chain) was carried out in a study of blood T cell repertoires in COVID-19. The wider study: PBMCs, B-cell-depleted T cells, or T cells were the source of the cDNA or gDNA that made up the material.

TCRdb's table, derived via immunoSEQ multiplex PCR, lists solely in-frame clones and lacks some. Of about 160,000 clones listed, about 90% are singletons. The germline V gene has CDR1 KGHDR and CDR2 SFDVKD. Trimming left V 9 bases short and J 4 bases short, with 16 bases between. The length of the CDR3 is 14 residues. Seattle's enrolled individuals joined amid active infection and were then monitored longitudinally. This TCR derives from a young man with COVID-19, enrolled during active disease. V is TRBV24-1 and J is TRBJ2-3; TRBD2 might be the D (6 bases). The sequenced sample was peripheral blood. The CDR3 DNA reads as TGTGCCACCGCTCTGGCGCGGGGCGCAGATACGCAGTATTTT. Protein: CATALARGADTQYF.